This T cell receptor beta chain is from a study of lymphopenia after photon versus proton radiotherapy. Clones were sequenced by immunoSEQ multiplex PCR, and TCRdb holds only the in-frame ones, with some missing. The sample lists about 18,000 clones, roughly 90% occurring once. This CDR3 has 17 amino acids. Germline V gene lookup returns CDR1 SQVTM and CDR2 ANQGSEA. With 4 bases removed from V and 0 bases from J, the gap between germline ends came to 19 bases. The gene calls are TRBV29-1 and TRBJ1-5; tentatively, D is TRBD1 (6 bases). The origin of this receptor is a woman aged 40 to 50 with cholangiocarcinoma. This material consisted of peripheral blood, taken from a patient treated with photon-based radiotherapy. The CDR3 sequence is CSVVSGTYPDSNQPQHF. DNA of the CDR3: TGCAGCGTTGTTTCCGGGACATATCCAGATAGCAATCAGCCCCAGCATTTT.